The clone carrying this TCR beta chain was recorded once. Germline V lookup: CDR1 MNHEY, CDR2 SVGAGI. This CDR3 spans 15 amino acids. V shed 2 bases and J 6 bases; nucleotides not matched to a gene: 4. The sample comes from a study of blood T cells in healthy people across ages. The authors ran a second PCR of about 6 to 12 cycles using a sample-barcoded 5' primer and a J-beta primer mix. MiXCR, applied by TCRdb to the 5' RACE reads, yields one record per CDR3 protein. The sample holds hundreds of thousands of distinct CDR3 sequences, around 30% seen once. V is TRBV6-5 and J is TRBJ2-2; TRBD1 aligns across 9 bases. The sample was blood. This TCR was sampled from a woman in her seventies in good health. The CDR3 coding sequence is TGTGCCAGCAGTTACGGGGACAGGGACGCCGGGGAGCTGTTTTTT. Protein: CASSYGDRDAGELFF.